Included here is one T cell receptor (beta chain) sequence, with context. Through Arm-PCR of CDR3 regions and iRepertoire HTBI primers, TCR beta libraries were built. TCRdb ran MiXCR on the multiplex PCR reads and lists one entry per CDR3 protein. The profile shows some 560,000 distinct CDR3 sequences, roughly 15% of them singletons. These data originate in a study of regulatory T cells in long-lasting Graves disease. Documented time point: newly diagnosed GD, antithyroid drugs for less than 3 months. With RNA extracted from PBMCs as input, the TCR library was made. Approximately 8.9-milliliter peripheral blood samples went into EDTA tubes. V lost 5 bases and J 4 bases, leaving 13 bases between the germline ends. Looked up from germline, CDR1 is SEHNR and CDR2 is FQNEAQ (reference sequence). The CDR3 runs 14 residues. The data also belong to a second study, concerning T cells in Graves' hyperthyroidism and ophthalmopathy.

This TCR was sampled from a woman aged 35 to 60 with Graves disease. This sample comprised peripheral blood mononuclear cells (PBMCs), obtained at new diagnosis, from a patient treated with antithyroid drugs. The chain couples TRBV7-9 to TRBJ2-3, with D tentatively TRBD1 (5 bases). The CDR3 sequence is CASSIRGGADTQYF. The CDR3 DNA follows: TGTGCCAGCAGCATTAGGGGTGGCGCAGATACGCAGTATTTT.